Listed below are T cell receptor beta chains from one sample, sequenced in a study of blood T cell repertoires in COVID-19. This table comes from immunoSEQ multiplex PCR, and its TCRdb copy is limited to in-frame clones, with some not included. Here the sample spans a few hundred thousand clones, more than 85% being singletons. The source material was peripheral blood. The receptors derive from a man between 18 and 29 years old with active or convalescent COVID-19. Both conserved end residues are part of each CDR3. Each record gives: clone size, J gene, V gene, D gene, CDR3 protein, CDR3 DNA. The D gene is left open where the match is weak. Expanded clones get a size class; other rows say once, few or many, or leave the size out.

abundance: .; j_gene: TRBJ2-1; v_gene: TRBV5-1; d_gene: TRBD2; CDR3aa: CASSDQAGGGEQFF; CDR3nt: TGCGCCAGCAGCGATCAAGCGGGAGGAGGTGAGCAGTTCTTC
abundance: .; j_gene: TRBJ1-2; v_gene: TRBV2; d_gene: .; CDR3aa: CASSSQGNYGYTF; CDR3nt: TGTGCCAGCAGTTCACAGGGAAACTATGGCTACACCTTC
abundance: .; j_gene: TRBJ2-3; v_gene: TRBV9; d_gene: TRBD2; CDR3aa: CASSVAGGGPLLSTDTQYF; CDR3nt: TGTGCCAGCAGCGTAGCGGGCGGGGGGCCGCTTTTGAGCACAGATACGCAGTATTTT
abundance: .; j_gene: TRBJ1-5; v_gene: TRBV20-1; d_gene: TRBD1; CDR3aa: CSASFPGQNQPQHF; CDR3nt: TGCAGTGCTAGTTTCCCGGGACAGAATCAGCCCCAGCATTTT
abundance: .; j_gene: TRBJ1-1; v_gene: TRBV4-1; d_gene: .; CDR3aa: CASSQASGDWTEAFF; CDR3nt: TGCGCCAGCAGCCAAGCTTCCGGAGATTGGACTGAAGCTTTCTTT
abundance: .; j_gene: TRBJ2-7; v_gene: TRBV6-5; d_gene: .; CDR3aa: CASSNRGLTSYEQYF; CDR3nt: TGTGCCAGCAGTAACCGGGGACTGACTTCCTACGAGCAGTACTTC
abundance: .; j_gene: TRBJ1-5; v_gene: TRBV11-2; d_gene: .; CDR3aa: CASSLGGVWDQPQHF; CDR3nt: TGTGCCAGCAGCTTGGGGGGGGTCTGGGATCAGCCCCAGCATTTT
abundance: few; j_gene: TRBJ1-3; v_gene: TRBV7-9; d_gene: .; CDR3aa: CASSFGQHSGNTIYF; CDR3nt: TGTGCCAGCAGCTTTGGACAACACTCTGGAAACACCATATATTTT
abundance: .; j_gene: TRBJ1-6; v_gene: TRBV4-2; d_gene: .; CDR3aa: CASSQEWADRNSPLHF; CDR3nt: TGTGCCAGCAGCCAAGAATGGGCCGATCGAAATTCACCCCTCCACTTT
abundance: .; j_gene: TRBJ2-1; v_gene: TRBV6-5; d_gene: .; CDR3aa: CASRKKAFGNEQFF; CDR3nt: TGTGCCAGCAGGAAAAAAGCTTTCGGGAATGAGCAGTTCTTC
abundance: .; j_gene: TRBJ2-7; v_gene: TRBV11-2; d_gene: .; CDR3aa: CASSLQGYEQYF; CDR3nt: TGTGCCAGCAGCCTACAGGGTTACGAGCAGTACTTC
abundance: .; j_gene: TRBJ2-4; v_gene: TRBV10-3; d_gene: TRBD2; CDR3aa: CAISDWGLAAKNIQYF; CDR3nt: TGTGCCATCAGTGATTGGGGACTAGCGGCCAAAAACATTCAGTACTTC
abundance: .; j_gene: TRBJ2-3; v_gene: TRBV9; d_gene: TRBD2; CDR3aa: CASSPRGGSTDTQYF; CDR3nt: TGTGCCAGCAGCCCGCGGGGGGGTTCCACAGATACGCAGTATTTT
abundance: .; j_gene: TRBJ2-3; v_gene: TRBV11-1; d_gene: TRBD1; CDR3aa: CASSLGTGPYF; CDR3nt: TGTGCCAGCAGCTTAGGGACAGGTCCCTATTTT
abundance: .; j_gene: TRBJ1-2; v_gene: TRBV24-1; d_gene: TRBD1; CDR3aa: CATSDGGGGYGYTF; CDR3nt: TGTGCCACCAGTGATGGAGGGGGCGGCTATGGCTACACCTTC
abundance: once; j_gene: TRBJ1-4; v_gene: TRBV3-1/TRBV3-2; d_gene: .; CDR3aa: CASSQVRRGQTNEKLFF; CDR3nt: TGTGCCAGCAGCCAAGTTCGTAGGGGTCAAACTAATGAAAAACTGTTTTTT
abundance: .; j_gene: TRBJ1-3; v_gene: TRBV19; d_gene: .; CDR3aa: CASSIEANRNTIYF; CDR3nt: TGTGCCAGTAGTATAGAGGCAAACCGAAACACCATATATTTT
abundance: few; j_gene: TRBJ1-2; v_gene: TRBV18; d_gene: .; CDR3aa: CASSLGNGVYGYTF; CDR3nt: TGTGCCAGCTCACTGGGAAACGGGGTCTATGGCTACACCTTC
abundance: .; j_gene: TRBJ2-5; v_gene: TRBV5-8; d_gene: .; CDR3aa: CASSLAGVSVETQYF; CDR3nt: TGTGCCAGCAGCTTGGCAGGGGTCAGCGTGGAGACCCAGTACTTC
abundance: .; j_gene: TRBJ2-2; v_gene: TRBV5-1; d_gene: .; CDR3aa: CASSLDRPTGELFF; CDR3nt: TGCGCCAGCAGCTTGGACAGACCCACCGGGGAGCTGTTTTTT
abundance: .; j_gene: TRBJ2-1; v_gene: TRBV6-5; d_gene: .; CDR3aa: CASSLRGEQFF; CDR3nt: TGTGCCAGCAGTCTCAGGGGAGAGCAGTTCTTC
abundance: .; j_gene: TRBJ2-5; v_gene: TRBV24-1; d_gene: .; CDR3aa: CATSDLLNQETQYF; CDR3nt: TGTGCCACCAGTGATTTACTAAACCAAGAGACCCAGTACTTC
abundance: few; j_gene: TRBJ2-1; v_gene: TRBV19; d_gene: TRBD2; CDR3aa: CASSIPLAGGSYNEQFF; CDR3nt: TGTGCCAGTAGTATACCCCTAGCGGGAGGCTCCTACAATGAGCAGTTCTTC
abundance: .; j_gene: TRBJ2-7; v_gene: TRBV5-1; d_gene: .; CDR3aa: CASTFGDSTGPEQYF; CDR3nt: TGCGCCAGCACTTTCGGGGACTCCACGGGCCCCGAGCAGTACTTC
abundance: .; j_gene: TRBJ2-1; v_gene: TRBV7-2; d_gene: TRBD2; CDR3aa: CASSLRDYLGHEQFF; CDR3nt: TGTGCCAGCAGCCTCCGGGACTACCTAGGGCATGAGCAGTTCTTC
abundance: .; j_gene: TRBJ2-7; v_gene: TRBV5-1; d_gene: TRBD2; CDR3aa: CASAIGGDSYEQYF; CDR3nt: TGCGCCAGCGCTATTGGGGGGGACTCCTACGAGCAGTACTTC
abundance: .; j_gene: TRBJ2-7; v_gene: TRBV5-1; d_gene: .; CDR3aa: CASGEASSYEQYF; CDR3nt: TGCGCCAGCGGGGAGGCGAGCTCCTACGAGCAGTACTTC
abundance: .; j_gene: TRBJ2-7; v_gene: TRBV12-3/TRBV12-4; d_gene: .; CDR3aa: CASGDSVSYEQYF; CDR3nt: TGTGCCAGCGGAGACAGTGTCTCCTACGAGCAGTACTTC
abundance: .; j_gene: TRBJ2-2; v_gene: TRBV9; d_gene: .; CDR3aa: CASSVGMNTGELFF; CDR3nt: TGTGCCAGCAGCGTAGGTATGAACACCGGGGAGCTGTTTTTT
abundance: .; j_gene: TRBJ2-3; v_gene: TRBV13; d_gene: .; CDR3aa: CASSLGPLGTNRADTQYF; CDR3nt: TGTGCCAGCAGCTTAGGCCCCCTGGGTACGAACAGGGCAGATACGCAGTATTTT
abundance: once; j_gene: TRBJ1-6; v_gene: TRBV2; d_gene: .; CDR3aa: CASTEQADSPLHF; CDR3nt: TGTGCCAGCACAGAACAGGCTGACTCACCCCTCCACTTT
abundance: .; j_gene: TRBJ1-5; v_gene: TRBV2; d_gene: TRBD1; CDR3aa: CASRTGNQPQHF; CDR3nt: TGTGCCAGCAGGACAGGGAATCAGCCCCAGCATTTT
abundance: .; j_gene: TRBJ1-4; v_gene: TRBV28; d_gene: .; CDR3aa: CASRGAGFNEKLFF; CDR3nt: TGTGCCAGCCGAGGCGCGGGGTTCAATGAAAAACTGTTTTTT
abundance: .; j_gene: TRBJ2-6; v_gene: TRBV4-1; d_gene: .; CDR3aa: CASRSAGGGKGSGANVLTF; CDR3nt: TGCGCCAGCAGGTCTGCTGGCGGAGGGAAGGGGTCTGGGGCCAACGTCCTGACTTTC